This TCR beta chain derives from a study of somatic mutations in cytotoxic T cells in rheumatoid arthritis. Study-level findings and limits: CD8+ T cells showed clonality that did not differ significantly between patients with rheumatoid arthritis and age-matched healthy controls.

Isolating CD4+ and CD8+ cells involved positive magnetic bead selection on an AutoMACS. Their purity was then checked by flow cytometry. Trimming removed 2 bases from V and 6 bases from J, with 11 bases in between. Germline CDR1 MNHEY, CDR2 SMNVEV (reference sequence). This CDR3 has 14 amino acids. Produced via immunoSEQ multiplex PCR; TCRdb's table is partial and in-frame only. This table holds around 12,000 clones, roughly 80% found once. Concerning this clone: Its target is unknown.

Sequencing was done on a sample of CD8+ T cells sorted from blood. The chain links TRBV27 to TRBJ1-5, with D possibly matching TRBD1 (5 bases). The TCR comes from a man aged 50 to 59 in good health. CDR3 region: CASSLAGVTQPQHF. The CDR3 region has the DNA TGTGCCAGCAGTTTAGCGGGGGTAACTCAGCCCCAGCATTTT.